This T cell receptor beta chain comes out of a study of blood T cell repertoires in COVID-19. Across the study: The study drew acute and convalescent COVID-19 samples from the United States, Italy and Spain. PBMCs, B-cell-depleted T cells, or T cells provided the cDNA or gDNA that made up the material.

V lost 3 bases to trimming and J lost 5 bases, with 9 bases between them. This CDR3 region has 13 residues. CDR1 is SGDLS and CDR2 is YYNGEE in the germline V gene. How the authors handled the data: It was from reference gene primer amplification that nucleated cell counts were estimated. Data came from immunoSEQ multiplex PCR; TCRdb stores just in-frame clones and leaves some out. V and J calls plus clone size are reproduced from that table; the DNA served to infer D and trimming. The table has nearly 95,000 clones, about 90% seen once. The sample consisted of peripheral blood. This sequence originates from a human donor with active COVID-19. The donor label of this sample is uncertain. This chain joins TRBV9 and TRBJ2-1; TRBD1 is a possible D gene (5 bases). The CDR3 nucleotides are TGTGCCAGCAGCGCACAGGTGGACAATGAGCAGTTCTTC. This sequence encodes CASSAQVDNEQFF.